Listed below are T cell receptor beta chains from one sample, sequenced in a study of blood T cell repertoires in COVID-19. TCRdb's table, derived via immunoSEQ multiplex PCR, lists solely in-frame clones and lacks some. The sample yields 90,000 or so clones, 81% seen once. Material for sequencing was peripheral blood. The receptor source for this set is a man at least 80 years old with active or convalescent COVID-19. Each CDR3 is given with its conserved first and last residue. Each record gives: clone size, D gene, J gene, V gene, CDR3 DNA, CDR3 protein. A D gene is named only where the DNA matches it firmly. The size of a clone is reported for some rows only, either as once, few or many, or as a class for expanded clones.

clone_size: few
d_call: NA
j_call: TRBJ1-5
v_call: TRBV2
cdr3_nt: TGTGCCAGCAGTGAGGGGGCTTGGGGCAATCAGCCCCAGCATTTT
cdr3_aa: CASSEGAWGNQPQHF

clone_size: NA
d_call: NA
j_call: TRBJ1-2
v_call: TRBV7-9
cdr3_nt: TGTGCCAGCAGCTTGCCTGGAGGGACGGATGGCTACACCTTC
cdr3_aa: CASSLPGGTDGYTF

clone_size: NA
d_call: TRBD1
j_call: TRBJ2-7
v_call: TRBV27
cdr3_nt: TGTGCCTGCCGAGGCAGGGGGTTTTACGAGCAGTACTTC
cdr3_aa: CACRGRGFYEQYF

clone_size: NA
d_call: TRBD1
j_call: TRBJ2-7
v_call: TRBV30
cdr3_nt: TGTGCCTGGAGTGTACGAGGAGCGACAGGGTTGAACGAGCAGTACTTC
cdr3_aa: CAWSVRGATGLNEQYF

clone_size: NA
d_call: TRBD2
j_call: TRBJ2-2
v_call: TRBV19
cdr3_nt: TGTGCCAGTAGTATAGGACTAGCGGGGGCCGACACCGGGGAGCTGTTTTTT
cdr3_aa: CASSIGLAGADTGELFF

clone_size: NA
d_call: NA
j_call: TRBJ1-6
v_call: TRBV2
cdr3_nt: TGTGCCAGCAGTGTGGGGGCAGCCGACGGGAATTCACCCCTCCACTTT
cdr3_aa: CASSVGAADGNSPLHF

clone_size: NA
d_call: NA
j_call: TRBJ2-3
v_call: TRBV4-1
cdr3_nt: TGCGCCAGCAGCCAAGATCGGACGGGGGTCACAGATACGCAGTATTTT
cdr3_aa: CASSQDRTGVTDTQYF

clone_size: NA
d_call: TRBD1
j_call: TRBJ1-2
v_call: TRBV28
cdr3_nt: TGTGCCAGCAGAAGACTCCGGGACAGGGGGCCCTATGGCTACACCTTC
cdr3_aa: CASRRLRDRGPYGYTF

clone_size: many
d_call: TRBD1
j_call: TRBJ2-7
v_call: TRBV4-1
cdr3_nt: TGCGCCAGCAGCCACGGACAGGGCGACTACGAGCAGTACTTC
cdr3_aa: CASSHGQGDYEQYF

clone_size: NA
d_call: TRBD2
j_call: TRBJ2-7
v_call: TRBV11-2
cdr3_nt: TGTGCCAGCAGCTTAGGGGTTAGCGGGGACGAGCAGTACTTC
cdr3_aa: CASSLGVSGDEQYF

clone_size: NA
d_call: TRBD2
j_call: TRBJ2-5
v_call: TRBV18
cdr3_nt: TGTGCCAGCTCACCGCGAACTAGCGGGGGGATCCGGGAGACCCAGTACTTC
cdr3_aa: CASSPRTSGGIRETQYF

clone_size: NA
d_call: NA
j_call: TRBJ1-6
v_call: TRBV25-1
cdr3_nt: TGTGCCAGCCCGATGCGTATTAATTCACCCCTCCACTTT
cdr3_aa: CASPMRINSPLHF

clone_size: NA
d_call: TRBD2
j_call: TRBJ2-2
v_call: TRBV5-1
cdr3_nt: TGCGCCAGCTTAGCGGGGGCCCTGAACACCGGGGAGCTGTTTTTT
cdr3_aa: CASLAGALNTGELFF

clone_size: NA
d_call: TRBD2
j_call: TRBJ2-3
v_call: TRBV20-1
cdr3_nt: TGCAGTGCTAGTCCCGGACTAGCGGGGGGCCTCCCCCCCGATACGCAGTATTTT
cdr3_aa: CSASPGLAGGLPPDTQYF

clone_size: NA
d_call: NA
j_call: TRBJ2-7
v_call: TRBV21-1
cdr3_nt: TGTGCCAGCAGCAAATCTGGGACTAGCGGGTCCTACGAGCAGTACTTC
cdr3_aa: CASSKSGTSGSYEQYF

clone_size: NA
d_call: TRBD1
j_call: TRBJ2-2
v_call: TRBV18
cdr3_nt: TGTGCCAGCTCAGTGGGGACAGGGGAGCACACCGGGGAGCTGTTTTTT
cdr3_aa: CASSVGTGEHTGELFF

clone_size: NA
d_call: NA
j_call: TRBJ1-5
v_call: TRBV5-4
cdr3_nt: TGTGCCAGCAGCTTGACCCCGACTGGCCAGCCCCAGCATTTT
cdr3_aa: CASSLTPTGQPQHF

clone_size: NA
d_call: TRBD1
j_call: TRBJ1-2
v_call: TRBV10-3
cdr3_nt: TGTGCCATCAGTATAAACGTGGGGACAGGGTTGGATTTTTATGGCTACACCTTC
cdr3_aa: CAISINVGTGLDFYGYTF

clone_size: NA
d_call: TRBD1
j_call: TRBJ2-3
v_call: TRBV4-3
cdr3_nt: TGCGCCAGTAGGGACAGGGGTTTGACGCAGTATTTT
cdr3_aa: CASRDRGLTQYF

clone_size: NA
d_call: NA
j_call: TRBJ1-2
v_call: TRBV12-3/TRBV12-4
cdr3_nt: TGTGCCAGCAGTCCCGTTGTGGGCTACACCTTC
cdr3_aa: CASSPVVGYTF

clone_size: NA
d_call: NA
j_call: TRBJ2-7
v_call: TRBV2
cdr3_nt: TGTGCCAGCATCACCAGGGATCCCGAGCAGTACTTC
cdr3_aa: CASITRDPEQYF

clone_size: few
d_call: TRBD1
j_call: TRBJ1-4
v_call: TRBV12-3/TRBV12-4
cdr3_nt: TGTGCCAGCAGAATGGGACAGATCGAAAAACTGTTTTTT
cdr3_aa: CASRMGQIEKLFF

clone_size: NA
d_call: TRBD2
j_call: TRBJ2-5
v_call: TRBV11-2
cdr3_nt: TGTGCCAGCAGCGTCAGCGGGGGGGTAGAGACCCAGTACTTC
cdr3_aa: CASSVSGGVETQYF

clone_size: NA
d_call: TRBD2
j_call: TRBJ2-7
v_call: TRBV7-2
cdr3_nt: TGTGCCAGCAGCTTAGATGGTCCGGGACTACATCCCCACGAGCAGTACTTC
cdr3_aa: CASSLDGPGLHPHEQYF

clone_size: NA
d_call: TRBD1
j_call: TRBJ2-3
v_call: TRBV19
cdr3_nt: TGTGCCAGTAGTGGGGACAGCAATGGCCATCCTAGCACAGATACGCAGTATTTT
cdr3_aa: CASSGDSNGHPSTDTQYF

clone_size: NA
d_call: TRBD1
j_call: TRBJ1-2
v_call: TRBV6-5
cdr3_nt: TGTGCCAGCAGTCGACAGGGGGCAAGTGGTGGCTACACCTTC
cdr3_aa: CASSRQGASGGYTF

clone_size: NA
d_call: NA
j_call: TRBJ1-1
v_call: TRBV20-1
cdr3_nt: TGCAGTGCAAGAAGGAGTACTGAAGCTTTCTTT
cdr3_aa: CSARRSTEAFF

clone_size: NA
d_call: TRBD1
j_call: TRBJ1-1
v_call: TRBV7-2
cdr3_nt: TGTGCCAGCAGCTCTCCTCAGGGGGTAATGAACACTGAAGCTTTCTTT
cdr3_aa: CASSSPQGVMNTEAFF

clone_size: NA
d_call: NA
j_call: TRBJ1-2
v_call: TRBV5-1
cdr3_nt: TGCGCCAGCAGCTTGTCCGGGGGTAATAACTATGGCTACACCTTC
cdr3_aa: CASSLSGGNNYGYTF

clone_size: NA
d_call: NA
j_call: TRBJ2-3
v_call: TRBV5-1
cdr3_nt: TGCGCCAGCAGCTTTGCCGGAGGGGGCGCTTTAGTAGATACGCAGTATTTT
cdr3_aa: CASSFAGGGALVDTQYF

clone_size: few
d_call: NA
j_call: TRBJ1-2
v_call: TRBV5-1
cdr3_nt: TGCGCCTCCTGGGGGCAGAACTATGGCTACACCTTC
cdr3_aa: CASWGQNYGYTF

clone_size: NA
d_call: NA
j_call: TRBJ2-7
v_call: TRBV5-4
cdr3_nt: TGTGCCAGCACCATACAGGGCCTCTCCTACGAGCAGTACTTC
cdr3_aa: CASTIQGLSYEQYF

clone_size: NA
d_call: TRBD1
j_call: TRBJ1-3
v_call: TRBV5-1
cdr3_nt: TGCGCCAGCAGCTCCCGGACAGGGGATGGAAACACCATATATTTT
cdr3_aa: CASSSRTGDGNTIYF

clone_size: NA
d_call: NA
j_call: TRBJ1-3
v_call: TRBV7-9
cdr3_nt: TGTGCCAGCAGCTCTGCCTACAGGTCCTCTGGAAACACCATATATTTT
cdr3_aa: CASSSAYRSSGNTIYF

clone_size: NA
d_call: NA
j_call: TRBJ1-6
v_call: TRBV4-3
cdr3_nt: TGCGCCAGCAGCCAAGATTTGCAGGCTAATTCACCCCTCCACTTT
cdr3_aa: CASSQDLQANSPLHF

clone_size: NA
d_call: NA
j_call: TRBJ2-3
v_call: TRBV28
cdr3_nt: TGTGCCAGCGGCCCTAGGGGAATCGGCACAGATACGCAGTATTTT
cdr3_aa: CASGPRGIGTDTQYF

clone_size: NA
d_call: TRBD1
j_call: TRBJ1-2
v_call: TRBV3-1/TRBV3-2
cdr3_nt: TGTGCCAGCAGCCAACCCGGACAGGGTATCGATGGCTACACCTTC
cdr3_aa: CASSQPGQGIDGYTF

clone_size: NA
d_call: NA
j_call: TRBJ2-1
v_call: TRBV11-1
cdr3_nt: TGTGCCAGCAGCTGGAGGGGTCTTGGAAATGAGCAGTTCTTC
cdr3_aa: CASSWRGLGNEQFF

clone_size: NA
d_call: TRBD2
j_call: TRBJ2-3
v_call: TRBV4-2
cdr3_nt: TGTGCCAGCAGCCAGAGTTTAGCGGGGGGGCACGATACGCAGTATTTT
cdr3_aa: CASSQSLAGGHDTQYF

clone_size: few
d_call: NA
j_call: TRBJ2-3
v_call: TRBV4-1
cdr3_nt: TGCGCCAGCAGCCTCGGAGGTCGGGGTAGCACAGATACGCAGTATTTT
cdr3_aa: CASSLGGRGSTDTQYF

clone_size: NA
d_call: NA
j_call: TRBJ1-2
v_call: TRBV30
cdr3_nt: TGTGCCTGGAGATCCCCTGCGGGTGGCTACACCTTC
cdr3_aa: CAWRSPAGGYTF

clone_size: NA
d_call: TRBD1
j_call: TRBJ2-7
v_call: TRBV7-2
cdr3_nt: TGTGCCAGCAGCTTGGGGACAGGGGCTACCTACGAGCAGTACTTC
cdr3_aa: CASSLGTGATYEQYF

clone_size: NA
d_call: NA
j_call: TRBJ2-7
v_call: TRBV5-6
cdr3_nt: TGTGCCAGCAGCTTGTTTGCCCGGGCCTACGAGCAGTACTTC
cdr3_aa: CASSLFARAYEQYF

clone_size: NA
d_call: NA
j_call: TRBJ2-6
v_call: TRBV19
cdr3_nt: TGTGCCAGTAGTATAGCTCAGTATGCTGGGGCCAACGTCCTGACTTTC
cdr3_aa: CASSIAQYAGANVLTF

clone_size: NA
d_call: TRBD1
j_call: TRBJ1-3
v_call: TRBV6-6
cdr3_nt: TGTGCCAGCAGTGCGACAGGGGGCGAGATAAACACCATATATTTT
cdr3_aa: CASSATGGEINTIYF